The entry below describes one T cell receptor (beta chain). The antigen is unknown. The data derive from a study of T-cell memory formation after mild COVID-19. As for the study in general: TCR clustering was largely donor specific. Findings of the study overall: CD8+ contracting clones occupied EMRA, while CD4+ ones occupied mainly CM and EM. Among clones peaking at day 37 in the second wave, SARS-CoV-2 specificity remained unconfirmed.

The CDR3 contains 15 residues. Per the germline V gene, CDR1 is LGHNA and CDR2 is YNFKEQ. With V trimmed by 3 bases and J by 7 bases, 5 bases remained unmatched. Employing constant-segment primers, 5'RACE generated TCR alpha and TCR beta cDNA libraries bearing sample barcodes and UMIs. TCRdb re-called the 5' RACE reads with MiXCR, one entry per CDR3 protein. The sample has 270,000 or so distinct CDR3 sequences, roughly 17% seen once; the top ten hold roughly 21%. The rearrangement links TRBV4-2 to TRBJ2-3; 12 bases are a match to TRBD2. The TCR comes from a man younger than 35 who had mild COVID-19 (a few samples of this study predate the infection). Cell type and time point are not known. Sequencing was done on a sample of PBMCs or a T cell subset sorted from them (not recorded which). CDR3 amino acids: CASSQPTSGGNTQYF. CDR3 coding DNA: TGTGCCAGCAGCCAGCCTACTAGCGGGGGGAATACGCAGTATTTT.